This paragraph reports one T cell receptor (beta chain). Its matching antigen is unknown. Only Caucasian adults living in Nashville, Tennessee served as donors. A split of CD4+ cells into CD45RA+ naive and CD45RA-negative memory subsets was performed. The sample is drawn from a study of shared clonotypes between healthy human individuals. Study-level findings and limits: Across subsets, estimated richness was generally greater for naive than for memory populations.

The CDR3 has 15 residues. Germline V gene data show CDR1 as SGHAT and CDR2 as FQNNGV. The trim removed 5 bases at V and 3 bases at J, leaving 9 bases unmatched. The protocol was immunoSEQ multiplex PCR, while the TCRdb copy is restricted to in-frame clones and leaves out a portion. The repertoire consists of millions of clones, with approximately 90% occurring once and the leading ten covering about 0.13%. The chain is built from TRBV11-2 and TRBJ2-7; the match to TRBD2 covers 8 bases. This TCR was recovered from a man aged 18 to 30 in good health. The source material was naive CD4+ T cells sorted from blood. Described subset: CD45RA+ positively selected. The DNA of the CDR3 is TGTGCCAGCAGCCCAATAGCGGGATCTAGCTACGAGCAGTACTTC. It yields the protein CASSPIAGSSYEQYF.